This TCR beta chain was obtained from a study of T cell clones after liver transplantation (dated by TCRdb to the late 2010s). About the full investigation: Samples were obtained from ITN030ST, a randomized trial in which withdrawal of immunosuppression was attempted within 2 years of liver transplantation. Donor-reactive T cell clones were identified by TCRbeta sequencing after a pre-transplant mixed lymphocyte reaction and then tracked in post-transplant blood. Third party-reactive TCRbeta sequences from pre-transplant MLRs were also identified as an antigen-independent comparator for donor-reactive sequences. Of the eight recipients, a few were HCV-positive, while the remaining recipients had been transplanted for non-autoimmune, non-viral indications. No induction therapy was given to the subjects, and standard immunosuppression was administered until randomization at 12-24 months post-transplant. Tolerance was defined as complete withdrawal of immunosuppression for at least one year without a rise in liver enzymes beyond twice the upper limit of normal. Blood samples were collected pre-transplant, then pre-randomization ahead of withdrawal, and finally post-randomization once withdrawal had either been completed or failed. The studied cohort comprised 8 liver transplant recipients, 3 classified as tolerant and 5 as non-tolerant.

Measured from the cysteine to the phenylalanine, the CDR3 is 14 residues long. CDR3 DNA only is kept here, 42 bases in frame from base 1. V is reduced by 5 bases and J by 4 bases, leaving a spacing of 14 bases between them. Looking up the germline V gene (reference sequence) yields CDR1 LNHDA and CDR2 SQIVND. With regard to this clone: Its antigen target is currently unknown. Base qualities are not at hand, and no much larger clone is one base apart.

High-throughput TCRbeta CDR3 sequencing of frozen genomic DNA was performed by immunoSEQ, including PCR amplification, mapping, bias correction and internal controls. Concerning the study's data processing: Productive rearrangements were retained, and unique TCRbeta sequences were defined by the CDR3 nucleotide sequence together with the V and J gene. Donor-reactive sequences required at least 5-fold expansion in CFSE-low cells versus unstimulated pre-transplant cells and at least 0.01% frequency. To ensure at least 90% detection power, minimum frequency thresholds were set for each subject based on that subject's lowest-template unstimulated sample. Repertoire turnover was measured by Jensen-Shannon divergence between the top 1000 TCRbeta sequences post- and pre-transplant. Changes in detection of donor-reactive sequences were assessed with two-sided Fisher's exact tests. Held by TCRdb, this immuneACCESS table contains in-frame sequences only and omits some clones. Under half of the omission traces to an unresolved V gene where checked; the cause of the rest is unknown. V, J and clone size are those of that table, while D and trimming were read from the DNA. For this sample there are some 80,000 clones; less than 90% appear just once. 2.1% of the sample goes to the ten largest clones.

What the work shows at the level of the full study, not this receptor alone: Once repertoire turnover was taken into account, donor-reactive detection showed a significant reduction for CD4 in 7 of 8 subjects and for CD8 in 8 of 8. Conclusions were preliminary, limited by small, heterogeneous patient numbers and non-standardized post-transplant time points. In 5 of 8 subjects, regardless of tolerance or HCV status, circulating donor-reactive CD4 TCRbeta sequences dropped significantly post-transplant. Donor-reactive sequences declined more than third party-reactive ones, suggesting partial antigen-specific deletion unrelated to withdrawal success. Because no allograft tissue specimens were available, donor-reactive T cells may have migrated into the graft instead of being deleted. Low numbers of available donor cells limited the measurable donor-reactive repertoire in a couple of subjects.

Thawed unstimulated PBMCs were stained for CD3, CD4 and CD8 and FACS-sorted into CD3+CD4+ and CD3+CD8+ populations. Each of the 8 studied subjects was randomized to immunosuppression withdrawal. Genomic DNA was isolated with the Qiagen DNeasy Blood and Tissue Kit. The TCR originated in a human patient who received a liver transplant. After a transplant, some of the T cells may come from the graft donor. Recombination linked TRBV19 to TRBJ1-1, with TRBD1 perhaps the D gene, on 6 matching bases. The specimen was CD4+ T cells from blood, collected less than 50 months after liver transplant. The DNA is TGTGCCAGTAGTTATCGGGGACAAGGCACTGAAGCTTTCTTT. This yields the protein CASSYRGQGTEAFF.